This T cell receptor (beta chain) comes out of a study of blood T cells in healthy people across ages. Study-wide results and caveats: While age rose, TCR beta diversity per million T cells dropped in a roughly linear way.

Germline V gene lookup returns CDR1 LGHDT and CDR2 YNNKEL (reference sequence). After removal of 7 bases from V and 2 bases from J, the junction contained 8 bases not matched to a gene. CDR3 length: 15 residues. Primed by a sample-barcoded 5' primer and a J-beta primer mix, a second PCR proceeded for 7 to 11 cycles. A 12-random-nucleotide template-switch adaptor tagged each cDNA molecule. MiXCR, run by TCRdb on the 5' RACE reads, gives a single entry per CDR3 protein. The repertoire includes 380,000 or so distinct CDR3 sequences, 45% to 65% of them detected once, and 50% to 65% sits in the top ten. As to this clonotype: What it binds is unknown.

This TCR derives from a man in his 60s in good health. The genes are TRBV3-1 and TRBJ2-5, with 9 bases that match TRBD1. The sample comprised blood. The CDR3 DNA follows: TGTGCCAGCACCGACCGGGACAGGGTACAAGAGACCCAGTACTTC. This encodes CASTDRDRVQETQYF.